These T cell receptor beta chains were read from a single sample in a study of T cell changes during pregnancy in multiple sclerosis. Assay used: immunoSEQ multiplex PCR; TCRdb lists only in-frame clones, some missing. The table has some 60,000 clones, 75% to 95% seen once. The material sequenced was peripheral blood, taken before pregnancy. The source is a female donor with multiple sclerosis, enrolled in a pregnancy study. CDR3s include the opening cysteine and the closing phenylalanine or tryptophan. A D gene is named only where the DNA matches it firmly. Clone size is shown for a subset of rows, as once, few, many or a class of expanded clone.

>TRBJ2-7|.|.|TRBV6-5
TGTGCCACCCTCGGGGGAGACTCTGCCGAGCAGTACTTC
CATLGGDSAEQYF
>TRBJ1-3|TRBD1|.|TRBV7-9
TGTGCCAGCAGGTTACAGGGGGCGGACACCATATATTTT
CASRLQGADTIYF
>TRBJ2-1|.|.|TRBV5-1
TGCGCCAGCAGCTTGGAGTCAGGGTACAATGAGCAGTTCTTC
CASSLESGYNEQFF
>TRBJ1-2|.|.|TRBV4-3
TGCGCCAGCAGCCGGACACACGCCCAAAACTATGGCTACACCTTC
CASSRTHAQNYGYTF
>TRBJ2-7|.|.|TRBV9
TGTGCCAGCGGGGAGGGGGGGGGCTACGAGCAGTACTTC
CASGEGGGYEQYF
>TRBJ1-4|.|.|TRBV4-3
TGCGCCAGCAGCCTTAACCAGGGGTCTTCTGAAAAACTGTTTTTT
CASSLNQGSSEKLFF
>TRBJ1-2|.|.|TRBV6-4
TGTGCCAGCAGTGAGCAACAGGGTACTAGCTACACCTTC
CASSEQQGTSYTF
>TRBJ1-6|.|once|TRBV6-1
TGTGCCAGCAGTGACTACAGGGATAATTCACCCCTCCACTTT
CASSDYRDNSPLHF
>TRBJ2-2|.|.|TRBV19
TGTGCCAGTAGTCCTCGGGGCGGGGAGCTGTTTTTT
CASSPRGGELFF
>TRBJ1-3|.|.|TRBV15
TGTGCCACCAGCAACGGGGGAACTGGAAACACCATATATTTT
CATSNGGTGNTIYF
>TRBJ2-3|.|.|TRBV6-5
TGTGCCAGCAGTCCGGGGGGCCGCACAGATACGCAGTATTTT
CASSPGGRTDTQYF
>TRBJ1-5|TRBD1|few|TRBV9
TGTGCCAGCAGCGTAGGGACAGGGAATCGACAGCCCCAGCATTTT
CASSVGTGNRQPQHF
>TRBJ1-1|TRBD1|.|TRBV5-1
TGCGCCAGCAGCCCCGGACAGGGCCGTGGGATTGGCACTGAAGCTTTCTTT
CASSPGQGRGIGTEAFF
>TRBJ2-5|TRBD2|.|TRBV27
TGTGCCAGCAGTCCTGGGGGGGAAGAGACCCAGTACTTC
CASSPGGEETQYF